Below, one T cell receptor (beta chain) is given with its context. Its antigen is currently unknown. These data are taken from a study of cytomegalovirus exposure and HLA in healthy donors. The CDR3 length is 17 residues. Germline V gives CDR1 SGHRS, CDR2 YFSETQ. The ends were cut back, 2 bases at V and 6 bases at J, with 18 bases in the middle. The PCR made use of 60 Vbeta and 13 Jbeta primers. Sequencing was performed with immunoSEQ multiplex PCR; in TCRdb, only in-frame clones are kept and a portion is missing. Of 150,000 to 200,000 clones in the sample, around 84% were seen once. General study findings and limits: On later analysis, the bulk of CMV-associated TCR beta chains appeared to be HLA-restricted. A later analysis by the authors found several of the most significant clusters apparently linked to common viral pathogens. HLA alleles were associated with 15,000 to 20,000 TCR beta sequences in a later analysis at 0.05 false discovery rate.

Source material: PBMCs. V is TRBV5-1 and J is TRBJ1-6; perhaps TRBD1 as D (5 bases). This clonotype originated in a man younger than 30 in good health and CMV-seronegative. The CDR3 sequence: CASSFTPNDRSNSPLHF. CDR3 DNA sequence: TGCGCCAGCAGCTTCACCCCCAATGACAGATCTAATTCACCCCTCCACTTT.